The T cell receptor (beta chain) under discussion was sequenced for a study of blood T cells in healthy people across ages. Findings and caveats of the study: Unsorted PBMCs ruled out conclusive naive versus antigen-experienced comparison.

Primers used in a second PCR of about 7 to 11 cycles were a sample-barcoded 5' primer and a J-beta primer mix. Sequencing yielded, for each sample, at least 2.5 million paired-end reads carrying CDR3. TCRdb itself ran the 5' RACE reads through MiXCR, one entry per CDR3 protein. The data contain 650,000 to 800,000 distinct CDR3 sequences, under 45% of them seen just once; the ten biggest clones take up about a fifth. The CDR3 has 14 residues. Trimming took off 1 base at V and 6 bases at J, with 10 bases between the two ends. The germline V gene has CDR1 SSHAT and CDR2 FNYEAQ (reference sequence). Peripheral blood from each donor was collected in a volume of 9.5 to 10 milliliters. This clonotype was detected only a few times. No antigen is known for it.

V and J are TRBV7-7 and TRBJ2-1; perhaps D is TRBD1 or TRBD2 (5 bases each). The sequence was collected from a man aged 55 to 70 in good health. Source material: blood. The CDR3 loop reads CASSLGGPSNEQFF. The DNA for the CDR3 is TGTGCCAGCAGCTTAGGGGGACCCAGCAATGAGCAGTTCTTC.